The 29 T cell receptor beta chains listed next were all sequenced from one sample in a study of blood T cell repertoires in COVID-19. Repertoires were generated with immunoSEQ multiplex PCR, while TCRdb's copy carries only in-frame clones and drops some. The repertoire includes approximately 44,000 clones, 70% to 90% of them detected once, and about 4.3% sits in the top ten. Sequencing was done on a sample of peripheral blood. The receptors shown here come from a man aged 55 to 70 with acute or convalescent COVID-19.

The rearrangement joins TRBV25-1 to TRBJ2-1; TRBD2 aligns across 13 bases. Germline values: CDR1 MGHDK, CDR2 SYGVNS. Losses at the gene ends were 5 bases for V and 9 bases for J; bases not matched to a gene: 4. This CDR3 contains 14 residues. The CDR3: CASSTSGGASEQFF. The CDR3 nucleotides read TGTGCCAGCAGTACTAGCGGGGGGGCCTCTGAGCAGTTCTTC.

The chain has TRBV30 and TRBJ1-2; no definite D call. Germline V gene lookup returns CDR1 GTSNPN and CDR2 SVGIG (reference sequence). V lost 3 bases and J lost 7, with 18 bases in between. This CDR3 contains 14 residues. The CDR3 DNA reads TGTGCCTGGAGCAGTACGGCGAATTCAGGTGGCTACACCTTC. This codes for CAWSSTANSGGYTF. Using reference TRBV30 and TRBJ1-2 for the parts outside the CDR3, the full variable domain is SQTIHQWPATLVQPVGSPLSLECTVEGTSNPNLYWYRQAAGRGLQLLFYSVGIGQISSEVPQNLSASRPQDRQFILSSKKLLLSDSGFYLCAWSSTANSGGYTFGSGTRLTVV.

The genes are TRBV29-1 and TRBJ2-7, with 9 bases lining up with TRBD1. This CDR3 has 14 residues. The V segment lost 2 bases and the J segment 3 bases; nucleotides outside the gene matches: 5. Germline CDR1 SQVTM, CDR2 ANQGSEA. The CDR3 sequence: CSVETGTGSYEQYF. The CDR3 coding sequence is TGCAGCGTTGAAACGGGGACAGGGAGCTACGAGCAGTACTTC.

The V and J genes are TRBV10-3 and TRBJ1-5, with D possibly matching TRBD1 (6 bases). The V end was cut by 4 bases, the J end by 3 bases, with 16 bases between. The CDR3 has 16 amino acids. Germline V gene data show CDR1 as ENHRY and CDR2 as SYGVKD. CDR3 amino acids: CAISGGFRDTNQPQHF. The CDR3 DNA reads as TGTGCCATCAGTGGGGGTTTCCGGGACACCAATCAGCCCCAGCATTTT.

This rearrangement joins TRBV7-2 to TRBJ2-2, with D perhaps TRBD1 (7 bases). The CDR3 is 15 amino acids. The germline V gene encodes CDR1 SGHTA and CDR2 FQGNSA. The germline V and J ends were trimmed by 2 bases and 5 bases, with 12 bases remaining between them. The CDR3 nucleotides are TGTGCCAGCAGCTTAAGGGCAGGGGGGACCGGGGAGCTGTTTTTT. This gives the protein CASSLRAGGTGELFF.

V and J are TRBV5-5 and TRBJ1-5; D might be TRBD1 (6 bases). V was shortened by 1 base and J by 2 bases, with 13 bases between the two germline ends. Germline lookup yields CDR1 SGHKS and CDR2 YYEKEE (reference sequence). This CDR3 contains 16 residues. For the CDR3, the DNA is TGTGCCAGCAGCTTGACCAGGGGTACCGGCAATCAGCCCCAGCATTTT. It codes for CASSLTRGTGNQPQHF. The full variable domain, completed using reference TRBV5-5 and TRBJ1-5, is DAGVTQSPTHLIKTRGQQVTLRCSPISGHKSVSWYQQVLGQGPQFIFQYYEKEERGRGNFPDRFSARQFPNYSSELNVNALLLGDSALYLCASSLTRGTGNQPQHFGDGTRLSIL.

This chain uses TRBV6-1 with TRBJ1-1, with TRBD1 as a possible D gene (5 bases). This CDR3 is 12 amino acids long. The V gene's germline CDR1 is MNHNS and CDR2 SASEGT. V shed 2 bases and J shed 11 bases, with 12 bases lying between them. The CDR3 DNA sequence: TGTGCCAGCAGTGAATATAAGGGGAACGCTTTCTTT. It encodes CASSEYKGNAFF.

The V gene is TRBV24-1, the J gene TRBJ2-7; maybe TRBD2 (5 bases). The CDR3 runs to 14 residues. Trimming shortened V by 4 bases and J by 5 bases, and 14 bases separated the two germline ends. Germline CDR1 KGHDR, CDR2 SFDVKD. The CDR3, as DNA: TGTGCCACCAGTGACCCCGGGAATACTAACGAGCAGTACTTC. Translating it yields CATSDPGNTNEQYF.

Details on this clone: The same CDR3 also results from other DNA sequences found in this sample. The genes are TRBV4-3 and TRBJ1-5; tentative D call: TRBD1 (5 bases). The CDR3 length is 16 residues. The germline CDR1 and CDR2 sequences are LGHNA and YSLEER. Trimming removed 0 bases at V and 4 bases at J, with 13 bases between. CDR3 amino acids: CASSQDWGVGNQPQHF. CDR3 coding DNA: TGCGCCAGCAGCCAAGATTGGGGGGTTGGAAATCAGCCCCAGCATTTT.

In this sample, this clone turned up once. The chain has TRBV21-1 and TRBJ2-2; the DNA was not compared with TRBD1, the D call given in the table. TRBV21-1 is shown as a pseudogene. There are 18 residues in the CDR3. As DNA, the CDR3 is TGTGCCAGCAGCAAAGTCTTGACAGGGTTGTTATGCACCGGGGAGCTGTTTTTT. This encodes CASSKVLTGLLCTGELFF.

V and J are TRBV24-1 and TRBJ1-2; D perhaps matches TRBD1 (6 bases). From germline, CDR1 is KGHDR and CDR2 SFDVKD. This CDR3 region has 14 residues. V gave up 4 bases and J gave up 2 bases, with 10 bases separating them. CDR3 in DNA: TGTGCCACCAGTGACCGGACAGCCAACTATGGCTACACCTTC. Translated: CATSDRTANYGYTF.

This chain connects TRBV3-1 (or the pseudogene TRBV3-2) to TRBJ1-5; tentative D call: TRBD1 (6 bases). V gave up 4 bases and J gave up 7 bases, with 14 bases separating them. CDR1 is LGHDT, CDR2 YNNKEL, per germline (reference sequence). The CDR3 has 14 residues. This CDR3 is CASSPGGRGQPQHF. The CDR3 DNA is TGTGCCAGCAGCCCCGGGGGGCGAGGGCAGCCCCAGCATTTT.

This chain joins TRBV10-3 and TRBJ2-1; the D gene is possibly TRBD1 (5 bases). The germline CDR1 and CDR2 sequences are ENHRY and SYGVKD. V shed 5 bases and J shed 7 bases, with 9 bases lying between them. The CDR3 sequence is 12 residues long. The CDR3 DNA sequence: TGTGCCATCAGTCAAGACAGAAATGAGCAGTTCTTC. The encoded protein is CAISQDRNEQFF.

This chain joins TRBV7-9 and TRBJ1-2; D not certain. CDR1 is SEHNR, CDR2 FQNEAQ, per germline (reference sequence). This CDR3 has 11 amino acids. Trimming shortened V by 5 bases and J by 3 bases, and 4 bases separated the two germline ends. As DNA, the CDR3 is TGTGCCAGCAGCCTTTACTATGGCTACACCTTC. It specifies CASSLYYGYTF. The whole variable domain, filled in from reference TRBV7-9 and TRBJ1-2, reads DTGVSQNPRHKITKRGQNVTFRCDPISEHNRLYWYRQTLGQGPEFLTYFQNEAQLEKSRLLSDRFSAERPKGSFSTLEIQRTEQGDSAMYLCASSLYYGYTFGSGTRLTVV.

The chain links TRBV5-1 to TRBJ2-3; D is perhaps TRBD1 (7 bases). V lost 5 bases and J 2 bases, leaving 15 bases between the germline ends. The CDR3 totals 15 residues. Germline CDR1 reads SGHRS; CDR2 reads YFSETQ. For the CDR3, the DNA is TGCGCCAGCAGGGAGGGGGGACAGACCACAGATACGCAGTATTTT. It specifies CASREGGQTTDTQYF.

This rearrangement joins TRBV6-5 to TRBJ2-1; 9 bases match TRBD2. The V gene end was trimmed by 0 bases and the J gene end by 2 bases; junction bases not matched to a gene: 2. CDR1 and CDR2 from the germline V gene are MNHEY and SVGAGI. The CDR3 is made up of 16 amino acids. CDR3 region: CASSYSLAGPYNEQFF. CDR3 nucleotides: TGTGCCAGCAGTTACTCTCTAGCGGGGCCCTACAATGAGCAGTTCTTC.

About this clone itself: One end of the junction is discordant with germline, which a read error may explain. The V and J genes are TRBV6-2 or TRBV6-3 and TRBJ1-1; no clear D gene. The CDR3 contains 15 residues. Looked up from germline, CDR1 is MNHEY and CDR2 is SVGEGT. In DNA form, the CDR3 reads TGTGCCAGCAGTGACTCCCGCCCGAGATCGACTCAAGCTTTCTTT. Its translation is CASSDSRPRSTQAFF.

This clone was detected a few times. The chain carries TRBV28 and TRBJ1-1; the D gene is possibly TRBD1 (5 bases). Germline V lookup: CDR1 MDHEN, CDR2 SYDVKM. The CDR3 contains 15 residues. V was shortened by 5 bases and J by 4 bases, with 17 bases between the two germline ends. The CDR3 is CASSPNEGRGTEAFF. The CDR3 bases are TGTGCCAGCAGTCCTAATGAAGGGAGGGGCACTGAAGCTTTCTTT.

The J gene is TRBJ2-7, the V gene TRBV2; 7 bases line up with TRBD2. This CDR3 is 16 amino acids long. Per the germline V gene, CDR1 is SNHLY and CDR2 is FYNNEI. V lost 5 bases and J lost 1; bases outside the gene matches: 11. Here the CDR3 reads CASSRKGAGGSYEQYF. The DNA for the CDR3 is TGTGCCAGCAGTCGTAAAGGGGCCGGGGGGTCCTACGAGCAGTACTTC.

The V call is TRBV19, the J call TRBJ1-4, with TRBD1 matching 8 bases. This CDR3 spans 14 amino acids. Looked up from germline, CDR1 is LNHDA and CDR2 is SQIVND (reference sequence). The ends lost 7 bases at V and 4 bases at J; junction bases unmatched: 5. Here the CDR3 reads CASIDRGSNEKLFF. The CDR3 nucleotides read TGTGCCAGTATTGACAGGGGCAGTAATGAAAAACTGTTTTTT.

The CDR3 DNA is TGTGCCAGCTCACCACGGGAGGGGTTAGGTCGTACTGAAGCTTTCTTT. Encoded protein: CASSPREGLGRTEAFF. The chain has TRBV18 and TRBJ1-1, with D perhaps matching TRBD1 (5 bases). Germline lookup yields CDR1 KGHSH and CDR2 LQKENI. This CDR3 contains 16 residues. V dropped 1 base and J dropped 5 bases, with 17 bases sitting between them.

This chain connects TRBV2 to TRBJ1-4; TRBD1 matches at 7 bases. Germline V CDR1 and CDR2: SNHLY, FYNNEI. The CDR3 length is 14 residues. With V trimmed by 6 bases and J by 5 bases, 6 bases remained unmatched. The CDR3 sequence is CASSLGGLNEKLFF. Here the CDR3 DNA reads TGTGCCAGCAGCCTAGGGGGCTTGAATGAAAAACTGTTTTTT.

V usage is TRBV4-3 and J usage is TRBJ1-2, with 7 bases matching TRBD1. Germline-derived CDR1 and CDR2 are LGHNA and YSLEER. The CDR3 is 16 residues long. Unmatched junction bases numbered 9, after V lost 0 bases and J lost 5 bases. CDR3 protein: CASSQDYRGLLYGYTF. CDR3 coding DNA: TGCGCCAGCAGCCAAGATTACAGGGGCCTCCTATATGGCTACACCTTC.

The gene calls are TRBV12-3 or TRBV12-4 and TRBJ2-7; D is ambiguous. CDR3 length equals 11 residues. Trimming shortened V by 8 bases and J by 4 bases, and 9 bases separated the two germline ends. CDR3 in amino acids: CASPKIYEQYF. CDR3 bases: TGTGCCAGCCCTAAAATTTACGAGCAGTACTTC.

The rearrangement uses TRBV11-2 and TRBJ2-3, with 9 positions matching TRBD2. The germline CDR1 and CDR2 sequences are SGHAT and FQNNGV. This CDR3 has 16 residues. V was clipped by 3 bases and J by 0 bases; unmatched bases: 4. The DNA for the CDR3 is TGTGCCAGCAGCTTGGTCACTAGCGGGAGCACAGATACGCAGTATTTT. It translates to CASSLVTSGSTDTQYF.

The chain is built from TRBV2 and TRBJ1-6; no definite D call. Germline V gene data show CDR1 as SNHLY and CDR2 as FYNNEI. V lost 4 bases and J 5 bases, leaving 3 bases between the germline ends. The CDR3 spans 12 residues. The CDR3 DNA reads TGTGCCAGCAGTGTAGATAATTCACCCCTCCACTTT. This translates into CASSVDNSPLHF.

The V gene is TRBV7-2, the J gene TRBJ2-5; 7 bases agree with TRBD1. The CDR3 is 15 amino acids. Germline V gene data show CDR1 as SGHTA and CDR2 as FQGNSA. The J segment lost 5 bases and the V segment lost 5 bases, leaving 11 bases of the junction unmatched. In nucleotides, the CDR3 is TGTGCCAGCAGCATCGGGACAGTCCTCGGGGAGACCCAGTACTTC. Translating gives CASSIGTVLGETQYF.

The chain is built from TRBV7-3 and TRBJ2-3; TRBD2 might be the D (6 bases). Trimming took 6 bases from V and 4 from J, leaving 14 bases between them. The CDR3 covers 14 residues. Germline CDR1 SGHTA, CDR2 FQGTGA. The CDR3 region has the DNA TGTGCCAGCAGTAGGTCGGGGGACCCAGATACGCAGTATTTT. It is translated as CASSRSGDPDTQYF.

DNA for the CDR3: TGTGCCAGTACCAAGACAGGGGTGGGAGAAAAACTGTTTTTT. Translated: CASTKTGVGEKLFF. This chain connects TRBV19 to TRBJ1-4; 8 nucleotides line up with TRBD1. Per germline, CDR1 LNHDA and CDR2 SQIVND (reference sequence). The CDR3 totals 14 residues. The junction had 9 bases not matched to a gene; V was cut back by 7 bases and J by 8 bases.